Below, 19 T cell receptor beta chains from the same sample are listed, as sequenced in a study of graft-versus-host responses after intestinal transplantation. Assay: immunoSEQ multiplex PCR; the TCRdb copy retains only in-frame clones and omits some. The sample lists 140,000 or so clones; around nine tenths were seen once. These receptors' antigens are unknown. The source was unstimulated CD4+ T cells sorted from spleen or lymph node cells, collected before intestinal transplant. These receptors originate from a human donor who received an intestinal transplant.

In its sample, this clone was seen once. The chain employs TRBV19 and TRBJ1-5; no clear D. V shed 4 bases and J shed 2 bases, with 9 bases lying between them. Looked up from germline, CDR1 is LNHDA and CDR2 is SQIVND (reference sequence). This CDR3 contains 14 residues. The CDR3 DNA reads as TGTGCCAGTAGTAACGGACTAGGCAATCAGCCCCAGCATTTT. This codes for CASSNGLGNQPQHF.

The chain recombines TRBV7-9 with TRBJ2-5; TRBD1 aligns across 8 bases. Gene TRBJ2-7 matches the end of the DNA better, so the J call may be wrong. CDR3 length: 16 residues. Germline V gene data show CDR1 as SEHNR and CDR2 as FQNEAQ (reference sequence). The CDR3 nucleotides read TGTGCCAGCAGCTCTTACGGGTCAGGGGGCAGCTACGAGCAGTACTTC. Residues: CASSSYGSGGSYEQYF.

The V and J genes are TRBV5-8 and TRBJ1-4; 10 bases map to TRBD1. After removal of 5 bases from V and 6 bases from J, the junction contained 10 bases not matched to a gene. Per the germline V gene, CDR1 is SGHTS and CDR2 is YDEGEE. The CDR3 sequence is 16 residues long. The DNA for the CDR3 is TGTGCCAGCAGACGTGCCCGGGACAGGGGTTATGAAAAACTGTTTTTT. This codes for CASRRARDRGYEKLFF.

The chain joins TRBV30 to TRBJ1-2; 7 bases map to TRBD1. This CDR3 has 12 residues. The germline CDR1 and CDR2 sequences are GTSNPN and SVGIG (reference sequence). V lost 0 bases and J lost 7; bases outside the gene matches: 2. DNA for the CDR3: TGTGCCTGGAGTGTGACAGGGTTTGGCTACACCTTC. Amino acid sequence: CAWSVTGFGYTF.

The rearrangement joins TRBV28 to TRBJ2-5; 10 nucleotides agree with TRBD2. With V trimmed by 8 bases and J by 7 bases, 10 bases remained unmatched. CDR3 length: 14 amino acids. Germline lookup yields CDR1 MDHEN and CDR2 SYDVKM. This CDR3 reads CASRVSGRLGTQYF. In nucleotides, the CDR3 is TGTGCCAGCCGGGTTAGCGGGAGGCTCGGGACCCAGTACTTC.

V gene TRBV19 combines with J gene TRBJ1-2, with D tentatively TRBD1 (5 bases). V was clipped by 6 bases and J by 0 bases, with 17 bases between them. The CDR3 is 16 residues long. Germline V CDR1 and CDR2: LNHDA, SQIVND (reference sequence). CDR3 sequence: CASRGVGADTNYGYTF. CDR3 in DNA: TGTGCCAGTAGGGGGGTAGGGGCCGATACTAACTATGGCTACACCTTC.

The chain is built from TRBV19 and TRBJ1-5; TRBD1 aligns across 9 bases. The CDR3 has 18 residues. Germline loops: CDR1 LNHDA, CDR2 SQIVND (reference sequence). J lost 3 bases, V lost 6 bases, and 15 bases had no gene match. The CDR3 sequence is CASSRGQGPIPFNQPQHF. The DNA of the CDR3 is TGTGCCAGTAGCCGAGGACAGGGGCCTATACCTTTCAATCAGCCCCAGCATTTT.

V and J are TRBV2 and TRBJ2-1, with D tentatively TRBD2 (5 bases). V gave up 8 bases and J gave up 6 bases, with 20 bases separating them. The length of the CDR3 is 15 residues. Germline V CDR1 and CDR2: SNHLY, FYNNEI. The CDR3 region is CASQRDGPASNEQFF. The CDR3 DNA is TGTGCCAGCCAACGGGATGGGCCAGCAAGCAATGAGCAGTTCTTC.

The CDR3 spells CASSPSGRNSYEQYF. Written as DNA, the CDR3 is TGTGCCAGCAGCCCCTCCGGCCGAAACTCCTACGAGCAGTACTTC. The chain recombines TRBV7-9 with TRBJ2-7; unclear D gene. The V end lost 5 bases, the J end lost 0 bases, and 14 bases lay between the germline ends. Germline assignment: CDR1 SEHNR and CDR2 FQNEAQ (reference sequence). This CDR3 comprises 15 residues.

The chain employs TRBV28 and TRBJ1-5, with 8 bases aligning to TRBD1. Per the germline V gene, CDR1 is MDHEN and CDR2 is SYDVKM. The CDR3 sequence is 15 residues long. The junction had 14 bases not matched to a gene; V was cut back by 10 bases and J by 6 bases. The CDR3 region is CATHLADRVVQPQHF. CDR3 bases: TGTGCCACCCACCTGGCGGACAGGGTAGTTCAGCCCCAGCATTTT.

The chain's CDR3 is CSVGQGSYEQYF. In nucleotides, the CDR3 is TGCAGCGTCGGACAGGGTTCCTACGAGCAGTACTTC. The V and J genes are TRBV29-1 and TRBJ2-7, with 8 positions matching TRBD1. The V gene end was trimmed by 6 bases and the J gene end by 1 base; junction bases not matched to a gene: 2. Germline CDR1 and CDR2: SQVTM and ANQGSEA. This CDR3 has 12 residues.

The CDR3 DNA reads TGTGCCAGCAGTTTAAGTATGGGGAGCAATCAGCCCCAGCATTTT. Translation gives CASSLSMGSNQPQHF. V and J are TRBV28 and TRBJ1-5; D uncertain. The germline V gene encodes CDR1 MDHEN and CDR2 SYDVKM. This CDR3 has 15 residues. The V end was cut by 2 bases, the J end by 1 base, with 9 bases between.

The chain recombines TRBV4-2 with TRBJ2-7; 7 positions agree with TRBD2. J lost 6 bases, V lost 6 bases, and 8 bases had no gene match. This CDR3 contains 13 residues. Germline V gene data show CDR1 as LGHNA and CDR2 as YNFKEQ. The CDR3 sequence: CASRPSGVSEQYF. The CDR3 region has the DNA TGTGCCAGCAGACCTAGCGGAGTCTCCGAGCAGTACTTC.

CDR3 nucleotides: TGTGCCTGGAGTGGTTTAGCATTAGAGACCCAGTACTTC. The encoded protein is CAWSGLALETQYF. V gene TRBV30 combines with J gene TRBJ2-5; D is uncertain. In germline, CDR1 is GTSNPN, CDR2 SVGIG (reference sequence). CDR3 size: 13 residues. Trimming shortened V by 1 base and J by 4 bases, and 10 bases separated the two germline ends. Looking up the rest from reference TRBV30 and TRBJ2-5 gives the full variable domain: SQTIHQWPATLVQPVGSPLSLECTVEGTSNPNLYWYRQAAGRGLQLLFYSVGIGQISSEVPQNLSASRPQDRQFILSSKKLLLSDSGFYLCAWSGLALETQYFGPGTRLLVL.

This chain uses TRBV19 with TRBJ2-3, with 7 bases matching TRBD2. V was clipped by 6 bases and J by 4 bases; unmatched bases: 4. The germline V gene has CDR1 LNHDA and CDR2 SQIVND (reference sequence). CDR3 size: 13 residues. The chain's CDR3 is CASRPSGADTQYF. CDR3 bases: TGTGCCAGTAGGCCTAGCGGCGCAGATACGCAGTATTTT.

The chain links TRBV29-1 to TRBJ1-1, with 9 bases that match TRBD1. V shed 6 bases and J 7 bases; nucleotides not matched to a gene: 6. The CDR3 contains 12 residues. Germline V lookup: CDR1 SQVTM, CDR2 ANQGSEA. DNA for the CDR3: TGCAGCGTCCCCGGGACAGGGTTTGAAGCTTTCTTT. Its translation: CSVPGTGFEAFF.

The chain couples TRBV15 to TRBJ2-1, with 7 bases that match TRBD1. Trimming cost V 0 bases and J 9 bases; bases outside gene matches: 5. The CDR3 loop spans 14 amino acids. Germline CDR1 LNHNV, CDR2 YYDKDF (reference sequence). As DNA, the CDR3 is TGTGCCACCAGCAGAGAGAAGGGGGCGGGTGAGCAGTTCTTC. Translated, it gives CATSREKGAGEQFF. Full variable domain (outside the CDR3, taken from reference TRBV15 and TRBJ2-1): DAMVIQNPRYQVTQFGKPVTLSCSQTLNHNVMYWYQQKSSQAPKLLFHYYDKDFNNEADTPDNFQSRRPNTSFCFLDIRSPGLGDTAMYLCATSREKGAGEQFFGPGTRLTVL.

The J gene is TRBJ2-7, the V gene TRBV12-2; the listed D gene, TRBD2, was not tested against the DNA. TRBV12-2 is a pseudogene segment. The CDR3 consists of 15 residues. CDR3 nucleotide sequence: TGTGCAAGTCGCTTAGCACTAGCGGCTTCCTACGAGCAGTACTTC. Translating gives CASRLALAASYEQYF.

This clone was found once. The chain couples TRBV19 to TRBJ2-7; perhaps TRBD1 as D (6 bases). The CDR3 extends over 13 amino acids. CDR1 and CDR2 (germline): LNHDA, SQIVND (reference sequence). The ends were cut back, 3 bases at V and 2 bases at J, with 8 bases in the middle. CDR3 protein: CASSITGTYEQYF. In DNA, the CDR3 is TGTGCCAGTAGTATTACAGGGACCTACGAGCAGTACTTC. Based on the CDR3 plus reference TRBV19 and TRBJ2-7, the full variable domain is DGGITQSPKYLFRKEGQNVTLSCEQNLNHDAMYWYRQDPGQGLRLIYYSQIVNDFQKGDIAEGYSVSREKKESFPLTVTSAQKNPTAFYLCASSITGTYEQYFGPGTRLTVT.